The 3 T cell receptor beta chains given below trace back to one sample, sequenced in a study of cytomegalovirus exposure and HLA in healthy donors. Amplification used 60 Vbeta primers and 13 Jbeta primers. TCRdb's copy holds only in-frame clones and misses some; the assay was immunoSEQ multiplex PCR. The table records roughly 150,000 clones, 70% to 80% of them present only once. What was sequenced was PBMCs. The receptors originated from a woman aged 55-75 years in good health and CMV-seropositive.

The sample holds one count of this clone. V and J are TRBV2 and TRBJ2-1; 14 positions agree with TRBD2. The trim removed 11 bases at V and 6 bases at J, leaving 3 bases unmatched. There are 13 residues in the CDR3. Germline-derived CDR1 and CDR2 are SNHLY and FYNNEI. CDR3 amino acids: CAGGLAGANEQFF. Here the CDR3 DNA reads TGTGCCGGGGGACTAGCGGGGGCCAATGAGCAGTTCTTC.

The chain is built from TRBV28 and TRBJ1-6; TRBD1 is a possible D gene (6 bases). V lost 8 bases and J lost 9, with 17 bases in between. Germline V gene data show CDR1 as MDHEN and CDR2 as SYDVKM. The CDR3 runs 14 residues. In DNA form, the CDR3 reads TGTGCCAGCGGGAGACAGGCTGGGGTTTCACCCCTCCACTTT. Its protein is CASGRQAGVSPLHF. Full variable domain (outside the CDR3, taken from reference TRBV28 and TRBJ1-6): DVKVTQSSRYLVKRTGEKVFLECVQDMDHENMFWYRQDPGLGLRLIYFSYDVKMKEKGDIPEGYSVSREKKERFSLILESASTNQTSMYLCASGRQAGVSPLHFGNGTRLTVT.

The CDR3 DNA reads as TGCGCCAGCAGCCAAGATTGGCGGGGCCGGTTCTTC. As protein: CASSQDWRGRFF. This rearrangement joins TRBV4-1 to TRBJ2-1; possible D gene TRBD2, 6 bases. V was trimmed by 0 bases and J by 15 bases, leaving 12 bases between them. CDR3 length: 12 amino acids. The germline V gene encodes CDR1 MGHRA and CDR2 YSYEKL.